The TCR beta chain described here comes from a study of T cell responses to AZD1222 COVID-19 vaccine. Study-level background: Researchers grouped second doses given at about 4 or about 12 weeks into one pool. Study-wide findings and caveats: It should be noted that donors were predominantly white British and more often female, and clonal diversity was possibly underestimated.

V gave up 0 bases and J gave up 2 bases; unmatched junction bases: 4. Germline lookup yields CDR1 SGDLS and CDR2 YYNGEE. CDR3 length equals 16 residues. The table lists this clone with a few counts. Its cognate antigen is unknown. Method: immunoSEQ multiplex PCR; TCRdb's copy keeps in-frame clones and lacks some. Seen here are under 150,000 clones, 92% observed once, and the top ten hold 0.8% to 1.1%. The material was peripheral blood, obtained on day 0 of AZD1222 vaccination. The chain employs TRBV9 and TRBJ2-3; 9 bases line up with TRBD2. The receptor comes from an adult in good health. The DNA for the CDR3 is TGTGCCAGCAGCGTAGGGACTAGCGTATACACAGATACGCAGTATTTT. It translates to CASSVGTSVYTDTQYF.